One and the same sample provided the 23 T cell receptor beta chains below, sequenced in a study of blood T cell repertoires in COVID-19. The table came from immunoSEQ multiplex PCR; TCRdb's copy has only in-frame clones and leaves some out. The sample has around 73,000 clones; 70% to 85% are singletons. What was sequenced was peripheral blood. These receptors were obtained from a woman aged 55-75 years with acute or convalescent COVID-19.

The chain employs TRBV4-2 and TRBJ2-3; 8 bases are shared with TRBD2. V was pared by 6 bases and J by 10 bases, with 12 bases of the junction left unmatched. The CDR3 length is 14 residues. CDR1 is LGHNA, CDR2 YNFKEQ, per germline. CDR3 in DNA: TGTGCCAGCAGTCCCGGGACTAGAGAACACGCGCAGTATTTT. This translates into CASSPGTREHAQYF.

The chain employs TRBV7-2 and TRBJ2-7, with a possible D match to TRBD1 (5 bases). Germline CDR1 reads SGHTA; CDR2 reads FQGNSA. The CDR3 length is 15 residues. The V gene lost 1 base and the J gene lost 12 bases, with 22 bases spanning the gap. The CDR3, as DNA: TGTGCCAGCAGCTTAGGGGGCCGTCCCAGCTCATTATCGTACTTC. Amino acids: CASSLGGRPSSLSYF.

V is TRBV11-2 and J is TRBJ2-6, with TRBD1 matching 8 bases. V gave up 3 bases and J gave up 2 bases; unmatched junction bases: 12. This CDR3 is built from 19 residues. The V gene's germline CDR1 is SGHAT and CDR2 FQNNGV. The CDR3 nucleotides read TGTGCCAGCAGCTTCCGACAGGGGATGGTGGGTGCTGGGGCCAACGTCCTGACTTTC. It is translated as CASSFRQGMVGAGANVLTF.

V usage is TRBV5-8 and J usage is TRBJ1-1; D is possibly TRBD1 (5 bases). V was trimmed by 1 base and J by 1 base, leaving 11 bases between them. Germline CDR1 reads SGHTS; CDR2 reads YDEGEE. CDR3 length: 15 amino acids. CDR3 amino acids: CASSLSGGSNTEAFF. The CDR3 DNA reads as TGTGCCAGCAGCTTGTCCGGGGGGTCGAACACTGAAGCTTTCTTT.

The CDR3 sequence is CASRFRGVTGELFF. The CDR3 DNA reads TGTGCCAGCAGATTCAGGGGGGTCACCGGGGAGCTGTTTTTT. This rearrangement joins TRBV3-1 (or the pseudogene TRBV3-2) to TRBJ2-2, with D possibly being TRBD1 (7 bases). The CDR3 loop spans 14 amino acids. Per germline, CDR1 LGHDT and CDR2 YNNKEL (reference sequence). V was trimmed by 6 bases and J by 4 bases, leaving 12 bases between them.

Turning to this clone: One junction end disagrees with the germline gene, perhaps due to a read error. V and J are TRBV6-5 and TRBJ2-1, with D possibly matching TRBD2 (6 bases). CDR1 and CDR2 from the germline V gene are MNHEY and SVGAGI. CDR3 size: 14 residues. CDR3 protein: CASKRDSDRNGQFF. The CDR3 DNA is TGTGCCAGCAAACGGGACTCCGACCGCAATGGGCAGTTCTTC.

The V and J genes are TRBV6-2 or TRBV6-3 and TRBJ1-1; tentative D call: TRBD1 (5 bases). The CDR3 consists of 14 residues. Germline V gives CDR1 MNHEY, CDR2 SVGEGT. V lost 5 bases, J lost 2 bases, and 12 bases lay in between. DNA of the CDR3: TGTGCCAGCAGTCCCCTGACAGTTAACACTGAAGCTTTCTTT. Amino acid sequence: CASSPLTVNTEAFF.

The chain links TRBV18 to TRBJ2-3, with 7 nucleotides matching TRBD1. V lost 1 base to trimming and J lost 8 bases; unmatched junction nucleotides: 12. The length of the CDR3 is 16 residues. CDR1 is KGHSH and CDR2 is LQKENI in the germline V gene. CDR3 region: CASSPRQGPVAGTQYF. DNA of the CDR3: TGTGCCAGCTCACCACGACAGGGACCAGTGGCAGGTACGCAGTATTTT.

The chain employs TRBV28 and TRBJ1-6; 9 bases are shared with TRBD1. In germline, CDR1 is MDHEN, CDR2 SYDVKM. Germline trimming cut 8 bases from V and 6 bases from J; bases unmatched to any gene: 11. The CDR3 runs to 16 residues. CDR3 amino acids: CASASPGTGLNSPLHF. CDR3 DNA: TGTGCCAGCGCTTCGCCCGGGACAGGGCTTAATTCACCCCTCCACTTT. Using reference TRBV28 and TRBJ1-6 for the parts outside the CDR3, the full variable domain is DVKVTQSSRYLVKRTGEKVFLECVQDMDHENMFWYRQDPGLGLRLIYFSYDVKMKEKGDIPEGYSVSREKKERFSLILESASTNQTSMYLCASASPGTGLNSPLHFGNGTRLTVT.

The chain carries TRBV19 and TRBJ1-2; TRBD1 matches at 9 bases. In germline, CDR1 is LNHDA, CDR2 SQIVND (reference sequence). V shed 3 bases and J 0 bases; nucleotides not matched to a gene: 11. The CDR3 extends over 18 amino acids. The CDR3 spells CASSILGTGRPTNYGYTF. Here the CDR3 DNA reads TGTGCCAGTAGTATCCTCGGGACAGGGCGACCCACTAACTATGGCTACACCTTC.

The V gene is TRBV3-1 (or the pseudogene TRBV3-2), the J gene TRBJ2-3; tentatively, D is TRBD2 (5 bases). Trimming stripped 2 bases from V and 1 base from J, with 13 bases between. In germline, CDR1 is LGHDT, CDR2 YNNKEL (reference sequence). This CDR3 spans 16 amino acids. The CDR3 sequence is CASSQSGSSRTDTQYF. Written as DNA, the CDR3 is TGTGCCAGCAGCCAATCGGGATCCTCCCGCACAGATACGCAGTATTTT.

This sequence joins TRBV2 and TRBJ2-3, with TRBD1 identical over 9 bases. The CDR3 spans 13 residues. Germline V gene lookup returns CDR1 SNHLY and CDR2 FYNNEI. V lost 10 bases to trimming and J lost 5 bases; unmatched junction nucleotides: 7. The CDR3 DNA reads TGTGCCAAGGGGGACAGGGAGGGAGATACGCAGTATTTT. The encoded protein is CAKGDREGDTQYF.

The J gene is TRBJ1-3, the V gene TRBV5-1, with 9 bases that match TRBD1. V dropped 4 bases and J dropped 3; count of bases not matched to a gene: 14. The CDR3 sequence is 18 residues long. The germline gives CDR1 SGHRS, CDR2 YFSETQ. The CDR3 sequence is CASSPSPLGQGSGNTIYF. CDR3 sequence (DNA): TGCGCCAGCAGCCCCTCGCCACTTGGACAGGGGAGTGGAAACACCATATATTTT.

DNA for the CDR3: TGTGCCAGCAGCCAACCGGGGGGTTTGGGGGAGCTGTTTTTT. It encodes CASSQPGGLGELFF. This rearrangement joins TRBV5-4 to TRBJ2-2; 7 nucleotides align to TRBD2. The CDR3 covers 14 residues. V dropped 4 bases and J dropped 8; count of bases not matched to a gene: 8. Germline V gene sequence: CDR1 SGHNT, CDR2 YYREEE (reference sequence).

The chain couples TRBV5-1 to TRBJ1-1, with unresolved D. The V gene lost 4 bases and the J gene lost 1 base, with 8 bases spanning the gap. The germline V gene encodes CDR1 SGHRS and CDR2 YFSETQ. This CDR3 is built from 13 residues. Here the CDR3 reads CASSVQENTEAFF. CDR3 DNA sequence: TGCGCCAGCAGCGTCCAGGAGAACACTGAAGCTTTCTTT.

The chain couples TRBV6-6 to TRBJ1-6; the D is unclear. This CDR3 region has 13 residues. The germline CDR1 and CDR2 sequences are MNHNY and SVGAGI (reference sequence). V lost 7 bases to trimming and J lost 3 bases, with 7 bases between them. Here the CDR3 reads CASTGFYNSPLHF. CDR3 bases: TGTGCCAGCACGGGGTTCTATAATTCACCCCTCCACTTT.

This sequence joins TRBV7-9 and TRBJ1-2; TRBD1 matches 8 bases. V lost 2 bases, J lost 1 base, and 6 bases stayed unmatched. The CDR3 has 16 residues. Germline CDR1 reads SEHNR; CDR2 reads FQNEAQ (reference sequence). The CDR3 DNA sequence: TGTGCCAGCAGCTTACTGTCAGGGGGCCTTAACTATGGCTACACCTTC. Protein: CASSLLSGGLNYGYTF.

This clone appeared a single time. CDR3 DNA sequence: TGTGCCAGCAGTATCACAGGGAGCTCTGGAAACACCATATATTTT. Amino acid sequence: CASSITGSSGNTIYF. The chain is built from TRBV9 and TRBJ1-3; D might be TRBD1 (6 bases). Trimming left V 5 bases short and J 0 bases short, with 12 bases between. This CDR3 spans 15 amino acids. Germline V gives CDR1 SGDLS, CDR2 YYNGEE. Looking up the rest from reference TRBV9 and TRBJ1-3 gives the full variable domain: DSGVTQTPKHLITATGQRVTLRCSPRSGDLSVYWYQQSLDQGLQFLIQYYNGEERAKGNILERFSAQQFPDLHSELNLSSLELGDSALYFCASSITGSSGNTIYFGEGSWLTVV.

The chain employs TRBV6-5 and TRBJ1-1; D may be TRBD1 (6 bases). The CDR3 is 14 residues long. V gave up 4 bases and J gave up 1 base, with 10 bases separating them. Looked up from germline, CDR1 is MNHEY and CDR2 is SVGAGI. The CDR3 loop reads CASSSGARNTEAFF. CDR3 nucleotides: TGTGCCAGCAGTTCAGGGGCCCGGAACACTGAAGCTTTCTTT.

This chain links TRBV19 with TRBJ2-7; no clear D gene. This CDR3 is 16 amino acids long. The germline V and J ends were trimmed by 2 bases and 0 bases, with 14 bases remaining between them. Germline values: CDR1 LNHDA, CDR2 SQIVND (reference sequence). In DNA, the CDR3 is TGTGCCAGTAGTATAACGATAGTACCGTTCTCCTACGAGCAGTACTTC. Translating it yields CASSITIVPFSYEQYF.

CDR3 sequence reads: CASSDSGAGNTIYF. CDR3 in DNA: TGTGCCAGCAGCGATTCAGGGGCTGGAAACACCATATATTTT. The V call is TRBV9, the J call TRBJ1-3, with a possible D match to TRBD1 (6 bases). Trimming took 3 bases from V and 2 from J, leaving 9 bases between them. This CDR3 has 14 amino acids. Germline loops: CDR1 SGDLS, CDR2 YYNGEE.

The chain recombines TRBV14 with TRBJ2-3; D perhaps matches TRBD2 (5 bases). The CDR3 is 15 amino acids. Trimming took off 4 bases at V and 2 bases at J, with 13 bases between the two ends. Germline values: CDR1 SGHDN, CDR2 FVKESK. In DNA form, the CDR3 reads TGTGCCAGCAGCCCGCAACTCGGGGTCACAGATACGCAGTATTTT. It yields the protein CASSPQLGVTDTQYF.

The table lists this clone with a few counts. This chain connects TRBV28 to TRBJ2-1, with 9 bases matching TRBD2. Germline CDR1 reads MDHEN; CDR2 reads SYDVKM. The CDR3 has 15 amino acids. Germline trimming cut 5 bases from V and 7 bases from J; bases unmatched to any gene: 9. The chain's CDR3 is CASSDSGRLGNEQFF. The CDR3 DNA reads TGTGCCAGCAGTGATAGCGGGAGATTGGGGAATGAGCAGTTCTTC.